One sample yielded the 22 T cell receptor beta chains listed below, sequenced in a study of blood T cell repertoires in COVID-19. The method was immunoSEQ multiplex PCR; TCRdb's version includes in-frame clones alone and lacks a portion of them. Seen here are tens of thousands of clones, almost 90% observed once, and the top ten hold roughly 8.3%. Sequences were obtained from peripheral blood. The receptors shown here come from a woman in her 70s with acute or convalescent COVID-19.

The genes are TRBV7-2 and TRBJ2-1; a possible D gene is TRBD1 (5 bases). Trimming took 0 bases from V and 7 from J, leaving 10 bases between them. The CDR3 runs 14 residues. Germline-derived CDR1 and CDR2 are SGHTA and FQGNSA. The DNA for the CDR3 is TGTGCCAGCAGCTTAGCCACAGGTCGGAATGAGCAGTTCTTC. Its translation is CASSLATGRNEQFF.

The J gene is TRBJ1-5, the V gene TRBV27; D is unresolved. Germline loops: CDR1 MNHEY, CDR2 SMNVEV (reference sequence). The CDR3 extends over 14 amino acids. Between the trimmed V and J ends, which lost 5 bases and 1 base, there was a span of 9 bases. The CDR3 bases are TGTGCCAGCAGTATCCCGGGAAGCAATCAGCCCCAGCATTTT. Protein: CASSIPGSNQPQHF.

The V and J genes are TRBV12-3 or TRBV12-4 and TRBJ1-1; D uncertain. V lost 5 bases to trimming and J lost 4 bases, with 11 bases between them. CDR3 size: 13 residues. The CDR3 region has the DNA TGTGCCAGCAGTCCACCGGGGTTCACTGAAGCTTTCTTT. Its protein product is CASSPPGFTEAFF.

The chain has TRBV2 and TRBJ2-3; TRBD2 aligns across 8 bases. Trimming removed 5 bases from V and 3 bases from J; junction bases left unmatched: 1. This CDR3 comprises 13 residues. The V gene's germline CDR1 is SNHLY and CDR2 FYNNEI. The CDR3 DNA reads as TGTGCCAGCAGTAGCGGGAGAACAGATACGCAGTATTTT. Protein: CASSSGRTDTQYF.

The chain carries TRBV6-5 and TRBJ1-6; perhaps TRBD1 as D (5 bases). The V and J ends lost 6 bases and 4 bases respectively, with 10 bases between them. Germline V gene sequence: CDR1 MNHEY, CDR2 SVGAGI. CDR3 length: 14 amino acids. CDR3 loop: CASRPGGYNSPLHF. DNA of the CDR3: TGTGCCAGCAGACCGGGGGGGTATAATTCACCCCTCCACTTT.

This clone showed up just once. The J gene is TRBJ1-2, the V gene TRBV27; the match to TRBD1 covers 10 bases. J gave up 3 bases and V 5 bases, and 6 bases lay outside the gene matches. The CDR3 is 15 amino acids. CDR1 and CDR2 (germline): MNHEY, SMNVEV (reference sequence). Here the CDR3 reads CASSLRDRGYYGYTF. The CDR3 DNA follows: TGTGCCAGCAGTCTCCGGGACAGGGGATACTATGGCTACACCTTC.

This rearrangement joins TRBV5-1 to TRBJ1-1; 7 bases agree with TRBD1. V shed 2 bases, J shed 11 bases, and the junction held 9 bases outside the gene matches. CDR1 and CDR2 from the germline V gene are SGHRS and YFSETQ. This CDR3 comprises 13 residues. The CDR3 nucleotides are TGCGCCAGCAGCTTACAGGGGACTCCCTTTGCTTTCTTT. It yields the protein CASSLQGTPFAFF.

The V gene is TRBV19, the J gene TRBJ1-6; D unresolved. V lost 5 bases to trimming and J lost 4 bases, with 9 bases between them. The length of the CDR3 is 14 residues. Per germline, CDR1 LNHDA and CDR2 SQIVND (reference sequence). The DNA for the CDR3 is TGTGCCAGTAGTGAAGGGAGTTATAATTCACCCCTCCACTTT. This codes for CASSEGSYNSPLHF.

The CDR3 spells CASSSTSGSSRTQYF. The CDR3 DNA reads as TGTGCCAGCAGCTCGACTAGCGGGAGTAGTCGGACCCAGTACTTC. V is TRBV11-2 and J is TRBJ2-5, with 12 bases that match TRBD2. Germline V gives CDR1 SGHAT, CDR2 FQNNGV. The CDR3 runs to 15 residues. V was clipped by 4 bases and J by 7 bases; unmatched bases: 7.

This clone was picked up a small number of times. The CDR3 region is CASSPPTGRNQPQHF. CDR3 nucleotide sequence: TGCGCCAGCAGCCCACCCACAGGGCGCAATCAGCCCCAGCATTTT. The chain couples TRBV5-1 to TRBJ1-5; D is possibly TRBD1 (6 bases). Germline-derived CDR1 and CDR2 are SGHRS and YFSETQ. Trimming cost V 4 bases and J 2 bases, with 13 bases left between them. This CDR3 spans 15 amino acids. The full variable domain, completed using reference TRBV5-1 and TRBJ1-5, is KAGVTQTPRYLIKTRGQQVTLSCSPISGHRSVSWYQQTPGQGLQFLFEYFSETQRNKGNFPGRFSGRQFSNSRSEMNVSTLELGDSALYLCASSPPTGRNQPQHFGDGTRLSIL.

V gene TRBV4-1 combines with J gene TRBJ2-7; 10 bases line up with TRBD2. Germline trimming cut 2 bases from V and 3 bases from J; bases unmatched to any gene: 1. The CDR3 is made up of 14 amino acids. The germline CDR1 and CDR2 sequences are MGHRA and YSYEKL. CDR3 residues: CASSQTSGIYEQYF. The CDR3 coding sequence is TGCGCCAGCAGCCAAACTAGCGGGATCTACGAGCAGTACTTC.

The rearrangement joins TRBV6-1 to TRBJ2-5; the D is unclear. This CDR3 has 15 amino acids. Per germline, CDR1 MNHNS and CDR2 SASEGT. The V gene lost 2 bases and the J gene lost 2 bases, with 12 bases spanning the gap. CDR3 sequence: CASSELGSLQETQYF. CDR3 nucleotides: TGTGCCAGCAGTGAACTAGGTTCCTTACAAGAGACCCAGTACTTC.

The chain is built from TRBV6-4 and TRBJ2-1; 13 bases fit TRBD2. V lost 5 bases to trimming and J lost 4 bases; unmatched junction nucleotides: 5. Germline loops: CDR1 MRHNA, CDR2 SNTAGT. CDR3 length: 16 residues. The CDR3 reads CASSMGLAGMYNEQFF. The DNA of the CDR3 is TGTGCCAGCAGTATGGGACTAGCGGGGATGTACAATGAGCAGTTCTTC.

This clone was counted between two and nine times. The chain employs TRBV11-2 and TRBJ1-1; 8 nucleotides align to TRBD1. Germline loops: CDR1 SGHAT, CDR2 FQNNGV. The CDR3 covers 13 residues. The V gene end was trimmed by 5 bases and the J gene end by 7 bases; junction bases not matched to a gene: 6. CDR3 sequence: CASSHRGNLEAFF. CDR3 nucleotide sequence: TGTGCCAGCAGCCACAGGGGGAACCTTGAAGCTTTCTTT.

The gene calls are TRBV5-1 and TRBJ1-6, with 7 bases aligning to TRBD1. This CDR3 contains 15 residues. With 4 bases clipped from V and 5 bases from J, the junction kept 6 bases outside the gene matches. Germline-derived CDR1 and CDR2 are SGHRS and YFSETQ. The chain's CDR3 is CASSLGDRNNSPLHF. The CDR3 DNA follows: TGCGCCAGCAGCCTTGGGGACAGAAATAATTCACCCCTCCACTTT.

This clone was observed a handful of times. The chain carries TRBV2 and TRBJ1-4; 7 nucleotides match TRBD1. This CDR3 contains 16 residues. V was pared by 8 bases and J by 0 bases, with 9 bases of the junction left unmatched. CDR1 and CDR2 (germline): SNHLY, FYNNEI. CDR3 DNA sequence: TGTGCCAGCGATAGGCAGGGGGTTGCAACTAATGAAAAACTGTTTTTT. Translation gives CASDRQGVATNEKLFF.

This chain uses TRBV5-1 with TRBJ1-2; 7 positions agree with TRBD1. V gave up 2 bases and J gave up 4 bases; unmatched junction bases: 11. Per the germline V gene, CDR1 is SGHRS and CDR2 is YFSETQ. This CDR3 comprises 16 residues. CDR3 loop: CASSFSGTDASYGYTF. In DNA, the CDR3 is TGCGCCAGCAGCTTCTCCGGGACAGATGCTTCCTATGGCTACACCTTC.

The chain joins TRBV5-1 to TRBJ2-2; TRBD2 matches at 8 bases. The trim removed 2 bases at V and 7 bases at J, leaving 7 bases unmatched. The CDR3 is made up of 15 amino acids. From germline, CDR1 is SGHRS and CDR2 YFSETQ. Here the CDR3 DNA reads TGCGCCAGCAGCTTCACAGCGGGAGTTGTCGGGGAGCTGTTTTTT. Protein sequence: CASSFTAGVVGELFF.

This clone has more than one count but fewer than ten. The CDR3 bases are TGTGCCAGCAGCCCCAGGGACACCGGGGAGCTGTTTTTT. Its translation is CASSPRDTGELFF. The J gene is TRBJ2-2, the V gene TRBV5-4; maybe TRBD1 (5 bases). The CDR3 totals 13 residues. Trimming cost V 4 bases and J 3 bases, with 7 bases left between them. Germline-derived CDR1 and CDR2 are SGHNT and YYREEE (reference sequence).

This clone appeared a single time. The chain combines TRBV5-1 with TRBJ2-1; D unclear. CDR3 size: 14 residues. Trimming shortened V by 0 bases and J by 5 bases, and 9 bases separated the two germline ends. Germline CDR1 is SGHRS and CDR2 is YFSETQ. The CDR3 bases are TGCGCCAGCAGCTTGGTTTCGGGTAACAATGAGCAGTTCTTC. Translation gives CASSLVSGNNEQFF.

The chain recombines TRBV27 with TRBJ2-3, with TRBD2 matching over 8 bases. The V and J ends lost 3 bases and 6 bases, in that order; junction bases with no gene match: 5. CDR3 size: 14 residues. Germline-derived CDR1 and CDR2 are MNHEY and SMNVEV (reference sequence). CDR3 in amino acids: CASSFFGGADTQYF. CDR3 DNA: TGTGCCAGCAGTTTTTTCGGGGGGGCGGATACGCAGTATTTT.

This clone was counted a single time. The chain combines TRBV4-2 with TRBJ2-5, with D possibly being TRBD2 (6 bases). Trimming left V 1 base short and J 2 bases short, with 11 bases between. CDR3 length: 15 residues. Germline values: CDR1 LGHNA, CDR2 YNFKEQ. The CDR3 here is CASSQGPLAQETQYF. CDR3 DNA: TGTGCCAGCAGCCAAGGCCCCCTAGCGCAAGAGACCCAGTACTTC.